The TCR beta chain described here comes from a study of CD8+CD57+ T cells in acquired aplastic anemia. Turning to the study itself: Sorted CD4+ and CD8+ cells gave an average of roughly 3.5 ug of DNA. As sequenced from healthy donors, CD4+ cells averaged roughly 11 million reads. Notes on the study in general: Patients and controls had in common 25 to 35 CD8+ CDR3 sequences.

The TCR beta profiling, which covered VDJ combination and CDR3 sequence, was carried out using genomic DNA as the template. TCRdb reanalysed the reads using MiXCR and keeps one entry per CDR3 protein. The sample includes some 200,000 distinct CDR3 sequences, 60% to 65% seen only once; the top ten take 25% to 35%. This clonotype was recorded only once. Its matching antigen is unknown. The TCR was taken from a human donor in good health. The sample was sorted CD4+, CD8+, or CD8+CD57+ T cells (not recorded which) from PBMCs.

CDR3 sequence: CAISESTGGEKLFF. For the CDR3, the DNA is TGTGCCATCAGTGAGTCGACGGGGGGCGAAAAACTGTTTTTT. The V and J genes are TRBV10-3 and TRBJ1-4; D is perhaps TRBD1 (6 bases). The CDR3 length is 14 residues. Germline V gene data show CDR1 as ENHRY and CDR2 as SYGVKD. Trimming removed 0 bases at V and 8 bases at J, with 10 bases between.